The 20 T cell receptor beta chains in this list originate from one sample, sequenced in a study of siplizumab effects on memory and regulatory T cells. Data came from immunoSEQ multiplex PCR; TCRdb stores just in-frame clones and leaves some out. Of some 100,000 clones listed, 90% to 95% are singletons. Sequences were obtained from CD8+ T cells sorted from blood. Every receptor here comes from a human donor in good health.

The chain links TRBV15 to TRBJ2-1, with TRBD1 matching 9 bases. Germline V gives CDR1 LNHNV, CDR2 YYDKDF (reference sequence). V lost 5 bases and J lost 7; bases outside the gene matches: 6. CDR3 length equals 14 residues. The CDR3 loop reads CATSGRQGENEQFF. The CDR3 bases are TGTGCCACCAGCGGTAGACAGGGGGAAAATGAGCAGTTCTTC.

The chain joins TRBV4-3 to TRBJ1-1; D gene uncertain. The V gene lost 0 bases and the J gene lost 2 bases, with 16 bases spanning the gap. CDR1 is LGHNA, CDR2 YSLEER, per germline. CDR3 size: 17 residues. Here the CDR3 DNA reads TGCGCCAGCAGCCAAGATCCCGTCCCCGGAGCAAACACTGAAGCTTTCTTT. It yields the protein CASSQDPVPGANTEAFF.

The chain employs TRBV7-9 and TRBJ2-5; 7 bases align to TRBD2. This CDR3 region has 16 residues. The germline gives CDR1 SEHNR, CDR2 FQNEAQ (reference sequence). The V gene end was trimmed by 0 bases and the J gene end by 1 base; junction bases not matched to a gene: 5. This CDR3 reads CASSLADSGSQETQYF. The CDR3 DNA reads TGTGCCAGCAGCTTAGCGGATAGCGGGTCCCAAGAGACCCAGTACTTC.

The chain combines TRBV7-9 with TRBJ2-7, with 7 bases aligning to TRBD2. This CDR3 has 17 amino acids. CDR1 and CDR2 from the germline V gene are SEHNR and FQNEAQ (reference sequence). After removal of 2 bases from V and 5 bases from J, the junction contained 15 bases not matched to a gene. CDR3 protein: CASSLYYSREKAHEQYF. Written as DNA, the CDR3 is TGTGCCAGCAGCTTATATTACTCGCGGGAGAAAGCCCACGAGCAGTACTTC.

The rearrangement uses TRBV15 and TRBJ1-1; D is unclear. This CDR3 has 15 residues. Germline CDR1 is LNHNV and CDR2 is YYDKDF (reference sequence). V was trimmed by 1 base and J by 0 bases, leaving 9 bases between them. CDR3 sequence reads: CATSRGRGMNTEAFF. Here the CDR3 DNA reads TGTGCCACCAGCAGAGGTCGGGGAATGAACACTGAAGCTTTCTTT.

The chain is built from TRBV6-4 and TRBJ2-7; D not certain. Deletions cut 0 bases from V and 5 bases from J, with 17 bases between. The CDR3 sequence is 16 residues long. The germline CDR1 and CDR2 sequences are MRHNA and SNTAGT. The CDR3 loop is CASSDSPTDPNHEQYF. CDR3 in DNA: TGTGCCAGCAGTGACTCCCCGACTGACCCAAACCACGAGCAGTACTTC.

This rearrangement joins TRBV5-4 to TRBJ1-2; D is unclear. The CDR3 length is 13 residues. CDR1 and CDR2 (germline): SGHNT, YYREEE (reference sequence). V shed 4 bases and J shed 3 bases, with 10 bases lying between them. CDR3 nucleotides: TGTGCCAGCAGCCCAAGGGTGGACTATGGCTACACCTTC. Protein sequence: CASSPRVDYGYTF.

The chain links TRBV27 to TRBJ2-1, with D maybe TRBD2 (8 bases). The CDR3 length is 19 residues. V was shortened by 5 bases and J by 1 base, with 24 bases between the two germline ends. The V gene's germline CDR1 is MNHEY and CDR2 SMNVEV (reference sequence). CDR3 sequence (DNA): TGTGCCAGCAGTCCGTCGACAGGGACGGGAGGGCCTTCCTACAATGAGCAGTTCTTC. This gives the protein CASSPSTGTGGPSYNEQFF.

The CDR3: CASSLSGGPTYEQYF. The CDR3 DNA reads TGCGCCAGCAGCCTTAGCGGGGGGCCTACCTACGAGCAGTACTTC. The chain uses TRBV5-1 and TRBJ2-7, with 10 bases aligning to TRBD2. The trim removed 4 bases at V and 2 bases at J, leaving 6 bases unmatched. From germline, CDR1 is SGHRS and CDR2 YFSETQ. This CDR3 is built from 15 residues.

This clone was seen only once. The rearrangement links TRBV11-2 to TRBJ2-7; D uncertain. Germline CDR1 and CDR2: SGHAT and FQNNGV. Trimming took off 0 bases at V and 5 bases at J, with 5 bases between the two ends. The CDR3 sequence is 12 residues long. CDR3 amino acids: CASSLEGNEQYF. The CDR3 DNA reads as TGTGCCAGCAGCTTAGAAGGTAACGAGCAGTACTTC.

The rearrangement links TRBV7-9 to TRBJ1-2; D ambiguous. The CDR3 loop spans 15 amino acids. V was clipped by 2 bases and J by 4 bases, with 14 bases between them. Germline V gives CDR1 SEHNR, CDR2 FQNEAQ (reference sequence). CDR3 region: CASSLSQAASYGYTF. The CDR3 DNA reads as TGTGCCAGCAGCTTAAGTCAAGCAGCATCCTATGGCTACACCTTC.

This clone was recorded once. J is TRBJ1-2 and V is TRBV19; a weak D match, TRBD1 (6 bases). This CDR3 is built from 14 residues. CDR1 is LNHDA and CDR2 is SQIVND in the germline V gene (reference sequence). With 5 bases removed from V and 4 bases from J, the gap between germline ends came to 14 bases. CDR3 in amino acids: CASSVGQRRYGYTF. The CDR3 DNA follows: TGTGCCAGTAGTGTAGGACAGCGTCGCTATGGCTACACCTTC.

This clone was recorded once. CDR3 DNA: TGTGCCAGCAGCGTATCGCGGGAGGCCTACGAGCAGTACTTC. Protein sequence: CASSVSREAYEQYF. This chain joins TRBV9 and TRBJ2-7; 8 nucleotides line up with TRBD2. The V gene end was trimmed by 1 base and the J gene end by 2 bases; junction bases not matched to a gene: 2. This CDR3 comprises 14 residues. Germline lookup yields CDR1 SGDLS and CDR2 YYNGEE.

This chain links TRBV27 with TRBJ1-3; D call uncertain. Trimming took off 0 bases at V and 0 bases at J, with 6 bases between the two ends. Germline CDR1 and CDR2: MNHEY and SMNVEV (reference sequence). The CDR3 contains 15 residues. The CDR3 bases are TGTGCCAGCAGTTTATCCCCGGACTCTGGAAACACCATATATTTT. It codes for CASSLSPDSGNTIYF.

The chain couples TRBV5-4 to TRBJ1-2; D unresolved. CDR1 SGHNT and CDR2 YYREEE come from the germline V gene (reference sequence). Trimming stripped 3 bases from V and 6 bases from J, with 21 bases between. CDR3 size: 16 residues. CDR3 nucleotide sequence: TGTGCCAGCAGCTACCCGACCGGACCGTTTGGAGATGGCTACACCTTC. The encoded protein is CASSYPTGPFGDGYTF.

This sequence joins TRBV7-3 and TRBJ2-1, with D unclear. The germline V gene has CDR1 SGHTA and CDR2 FQGTGA. The V end lost 2 bases, the J end lost 4 bases, and 6 bases lay between the germline ends. CDR3 length: 13 residues. CDR3 bases: TGTGCCAGCAGCTTAGAGGTGTACAATGAGCAGTTCTTC. Residues: CASSLEVYNEQFF.

The chain recombines TRBV27 with TRBJ1-1; D is uncertain. Germline lookup yields CDR1 MNHEY and CDR2 SMNVEV (reference sequence). The CDR3 contains 13 residues. Trimming stripped 0 bases from V and 2 bases from J, with 4 bases between. Here the CDR3 reads CASSLSPNTEAFF. The CDR3 nucleotides are TGTGCCAGCAGTTTATCGCCCAACACTGAAGCTTTCTTT.

The chain recombines TRBV11-1 with TRBJ2-1; 8 bases map to TRBD1. The germline CDR1 and CDR2 sequences are SGHAT and FQDESV (reference sequence). V was pared by 4 bases and J by 6 bases, with 5 bases of the junction left unmatched. The CDR3 runs 14 residues. CDR3 bases: TGTGCCAGCAGCTATGGACAGGGTATCAATGAGCAGTTCTTC. Translated: CASSYGQGINEQFF.

CDR3 amino acids: CASSPQEQGYEQYF. As DNA, the CDR3 is TGCGCCAGCAGCCCCCAAGAGCAGGGCTACGAGCAGTACTTC. The chain employs TRBV4-1 and TRBJ2-7; D is possibly TRBD1 (5 bases). Germline lookup yields CDR1 MGHRA and CDR2 YSYEKL. The CDR3 extends over 14 amino acids. Trimming cost V 4 bases and J 3 bases, with 13 bases left between them.

This clone was seen a single time. This chain uses TRBV10-1 with TRBJ1-5; D unresolved. The CDR3 consists of 13 residues. Germline-derived CDR1 and CDR2 are WNHNN and SYGVQD (reference sequence). Trimming left V 0 bases short and J 7 bases short, with 7 bases between. The CDR3 coding sequence is TGCGCCAGCAGTGAGTCAGGAGGACAGCCCCAGCATTTT. It encodes CASSESGGQPQHF.